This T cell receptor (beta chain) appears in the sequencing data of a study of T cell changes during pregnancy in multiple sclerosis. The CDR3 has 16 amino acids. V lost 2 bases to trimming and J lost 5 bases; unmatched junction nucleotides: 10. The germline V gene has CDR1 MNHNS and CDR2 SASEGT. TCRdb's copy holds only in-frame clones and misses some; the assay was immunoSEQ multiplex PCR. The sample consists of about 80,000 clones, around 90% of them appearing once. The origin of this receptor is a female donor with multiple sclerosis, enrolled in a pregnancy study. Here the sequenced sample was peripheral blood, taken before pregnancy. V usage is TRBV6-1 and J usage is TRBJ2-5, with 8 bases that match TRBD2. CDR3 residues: CASSETQGTRSETQYF. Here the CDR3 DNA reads TGTGCCAGCAGTGAAACCCAAGGGACTAGGTCTGAGACCCAGTACTTC.